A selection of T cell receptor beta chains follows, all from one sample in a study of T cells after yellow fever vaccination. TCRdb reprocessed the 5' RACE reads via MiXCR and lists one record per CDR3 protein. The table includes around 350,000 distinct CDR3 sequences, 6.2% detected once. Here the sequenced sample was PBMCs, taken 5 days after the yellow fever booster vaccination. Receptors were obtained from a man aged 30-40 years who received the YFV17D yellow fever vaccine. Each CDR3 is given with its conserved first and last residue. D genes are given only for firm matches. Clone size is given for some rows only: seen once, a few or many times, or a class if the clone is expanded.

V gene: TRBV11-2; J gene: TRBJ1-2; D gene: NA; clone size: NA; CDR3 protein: CASSLLTEFYGYTF; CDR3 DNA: TGTGCCAGCAGCCTCCTGACCGAATTCTATGGCTACACCTTC
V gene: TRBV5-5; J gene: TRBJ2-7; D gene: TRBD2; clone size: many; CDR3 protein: CASSKLAGNEQYF; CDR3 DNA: TGTGCCAGCAGCAAACTAGCGGGAAACGAGCAGTACTTC
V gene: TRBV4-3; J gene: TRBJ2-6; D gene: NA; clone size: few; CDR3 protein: CASRYSGANVLTF; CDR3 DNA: TGCGCCAGCAGGTACAGTGGGGCCAACGTCCTGACTTTC
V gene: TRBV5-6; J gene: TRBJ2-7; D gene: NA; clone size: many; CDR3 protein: CASSLDNYEQYF; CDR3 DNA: TGTGCCAGCAGCTTGGACAACTACGAGCAGTACTTC
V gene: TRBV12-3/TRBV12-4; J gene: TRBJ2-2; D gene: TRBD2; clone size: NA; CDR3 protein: CASDDEREVWAGELFF; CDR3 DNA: TGTGCCAGCGACGACGAGCGGGAGGTTTGGGCCGGGGAGCTGTTTTTT
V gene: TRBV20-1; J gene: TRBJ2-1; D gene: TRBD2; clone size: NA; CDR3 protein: CSAPWGGRTFSYNEQFF; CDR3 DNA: TGCAGTGCTCCGTGGGGCGGGAGGACTTTCTCCTACAATGAGCAGTTCTTC
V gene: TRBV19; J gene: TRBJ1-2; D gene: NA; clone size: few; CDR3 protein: CASSIRRDSYGYTF; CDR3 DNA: TGTGCCAGTAGTATTAGGCGCGACAGCTATGGCTACACCTTC
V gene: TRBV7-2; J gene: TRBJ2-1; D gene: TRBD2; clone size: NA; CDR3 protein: CASSLVSGRVNEQFF; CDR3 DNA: TGTGCCAGCAGCTTAGTCAGTGGGAGGGTCAATGAGCAGTTCTTC
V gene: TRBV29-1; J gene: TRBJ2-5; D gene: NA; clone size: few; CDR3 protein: CSVFTSRFQETQYF; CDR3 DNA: TGCAGCGTTTTTACGAGCCGGTTCCAAGAGACCCAGTACTTC
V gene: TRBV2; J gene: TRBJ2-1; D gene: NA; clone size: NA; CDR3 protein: CASKTNQGEEQFF; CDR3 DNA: TGTGCCAGCAAGACCAATCAGGGGGAGGAACAGTTCTTC
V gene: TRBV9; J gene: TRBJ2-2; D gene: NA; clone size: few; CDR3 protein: CASSPRGSGDSNTGELFF; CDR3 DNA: TGTGCCAGCAGCCCCCGGGGAAGCGGAGACTCGAACACCGGGGAGCTGTTTTTT
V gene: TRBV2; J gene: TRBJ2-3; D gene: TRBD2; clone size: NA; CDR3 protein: CASSEASGSVDTQYF; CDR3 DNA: TGTGCCAGCAGTGAAGCTAGCGGGAGTGTAGATACGCAGTATTTT
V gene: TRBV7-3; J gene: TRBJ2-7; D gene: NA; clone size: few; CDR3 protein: CASSLNRGSSYEQYF; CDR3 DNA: TGTGCCAGCAGCTTAAACCGGGGGAGCTCCTACGAGCAGTACTTC
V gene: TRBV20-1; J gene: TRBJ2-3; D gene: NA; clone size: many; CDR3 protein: CSAGDLRADTQYF; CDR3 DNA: TGCAGTGCTGGAGATCTGAGGGCAGATACGCAGTATTTT
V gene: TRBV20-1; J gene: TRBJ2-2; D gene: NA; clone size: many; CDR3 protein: CSAATVYAGELFF; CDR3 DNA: TGCAGTGCTGCGACCGTTTACGCGGGGGAGCTGTTTTTT
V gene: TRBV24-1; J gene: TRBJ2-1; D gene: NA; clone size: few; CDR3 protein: CATSGFRDNEQFF; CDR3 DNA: TGTGCCACCAGTGGTTTTAGGGACAATGAGCAGTTCTTC
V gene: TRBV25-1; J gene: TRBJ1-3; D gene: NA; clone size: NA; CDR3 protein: CASTPTWGRDIPTSGNTIYF; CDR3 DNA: TGTGCCAGCACCCCTACTTGGGGCAGGGATATACCCACCTCTGGAAACACCATATATTTT
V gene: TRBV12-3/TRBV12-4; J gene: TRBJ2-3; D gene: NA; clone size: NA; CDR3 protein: CASSLSSPDTQYF; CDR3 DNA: TGTGCCAGCAGTTTGAGCAGTCCAGATACGCAGTATTTT
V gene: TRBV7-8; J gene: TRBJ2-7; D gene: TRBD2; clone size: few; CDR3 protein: CASSLWGVAGGPYEQYF; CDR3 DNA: TGTGCCAGCAGCTTATGGGGGGTGGCGGGAGGGCCCTACGAGCAGTACTTC
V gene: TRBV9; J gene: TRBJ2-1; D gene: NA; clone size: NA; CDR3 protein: CASASVGNAYNEQFF; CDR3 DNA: TGTGCCAGCGCCTCCGTCGGGAACGCCTACAATGAGCAGTTCTTC
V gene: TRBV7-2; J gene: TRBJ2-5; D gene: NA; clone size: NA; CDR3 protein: CASRIEGLQETQYF; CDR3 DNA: TGTGCCAGCAGGATAGAGGGTTTGCAAGAGACCCAGTACTTC
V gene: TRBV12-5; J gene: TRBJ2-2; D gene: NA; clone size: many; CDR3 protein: CASGLVLFTGELFF; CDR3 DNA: TGTGCTAGTGGTTTGGTACTCTTTACCGGGGAGCTGTTTTTT
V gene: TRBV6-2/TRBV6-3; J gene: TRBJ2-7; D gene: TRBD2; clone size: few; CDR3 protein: CASIYSGSSYEQYF; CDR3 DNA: TGTGCCAGCATCTATAGCGGGTCATCCTACGAGCAGTACTTC
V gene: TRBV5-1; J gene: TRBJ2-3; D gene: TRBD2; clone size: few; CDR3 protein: CASTRLAGATGTDTQYF; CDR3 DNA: TGCGCCAGCACCCGACTAGCGGGAGCCACGGGGACAGATACGCAGTATTTT
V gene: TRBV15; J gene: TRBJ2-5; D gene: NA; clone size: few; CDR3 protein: CATSRQGMETQYF; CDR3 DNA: TGTGCCACCAGCAGACAGGGGATGGAGACCCAGTACTTC
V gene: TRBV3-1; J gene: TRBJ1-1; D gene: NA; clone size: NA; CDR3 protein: CASSQVTGKGNTEAFF; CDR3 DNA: TGTGCCAGCAGCCAAGTAACCGGCAAGGGGAACACTGAAGCTTTCTTT
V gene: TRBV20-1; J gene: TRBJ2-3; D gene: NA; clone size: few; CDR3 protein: CSGGRVDTQYF; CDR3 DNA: TGCAGTGGGGGCAGGGTGGATACGCAGTATTTT
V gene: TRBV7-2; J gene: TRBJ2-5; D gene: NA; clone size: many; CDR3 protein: CASRGPKKETQYF; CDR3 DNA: TGTGCCAGCAGGGGACCGAAGAAAGAGACCCAGTACTTC
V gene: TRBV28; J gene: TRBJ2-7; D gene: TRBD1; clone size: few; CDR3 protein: CASSFPPGQGWDEQYF; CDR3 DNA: TGTGCCAGCAGTTTCCCCCCGGGACAGGGGTGGGACGAGCAGTACTTC
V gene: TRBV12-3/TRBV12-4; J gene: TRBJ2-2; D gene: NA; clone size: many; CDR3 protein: CAISPRPGELFF; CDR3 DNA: TGTGCCATCTCTCCCCGGCCCGGGGAGCTGTTTTTT
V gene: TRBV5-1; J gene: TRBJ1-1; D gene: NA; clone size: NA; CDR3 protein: CASSPVGGLSTEAFF; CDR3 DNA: TGCGCCAGCAGCCCGGTAGGAGGGTTGAGCACTGAAGCTTTCTTT
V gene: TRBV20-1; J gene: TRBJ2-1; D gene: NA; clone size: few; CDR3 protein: CSARLENQFF; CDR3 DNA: TGCAGTGCTAGGTTGGAAAATCAGTTCTTC
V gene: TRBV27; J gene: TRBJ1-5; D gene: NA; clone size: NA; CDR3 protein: CASSSTVNSNQPQHF; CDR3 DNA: TGTGCCAGCAGTTCGACAGTGAATAGCAATCAGCCCCAGCATTTT
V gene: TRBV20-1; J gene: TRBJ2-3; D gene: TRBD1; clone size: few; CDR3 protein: CSARVQGAGKVWDTQYF; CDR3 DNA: TGCAGTGCTAGAGTACAGGGGGCTGGCAAGGTTTGGGATACGCAGTATTTT
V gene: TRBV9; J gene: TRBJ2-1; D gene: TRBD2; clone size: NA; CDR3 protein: CASSVSGTSGPSSYNEQFF; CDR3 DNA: TGTGCCAGCAGCGTGTCCGGGACTAGCGGGCCTAGCTCCTACAATGAGCAGTTCTTC
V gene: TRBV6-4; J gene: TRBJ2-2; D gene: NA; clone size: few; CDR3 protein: CASSDSSTGELFF; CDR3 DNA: TGTGCCAGCAGTGACTCGTCTACCGGGGAGCTGTTTTTT
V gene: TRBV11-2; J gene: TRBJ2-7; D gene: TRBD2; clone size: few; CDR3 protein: CASRRGSGRAGEQYF; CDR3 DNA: TGTGCCAGCAGGCGCGGCAGCGGGAGGGCGGGCGAGCAGTACTTC
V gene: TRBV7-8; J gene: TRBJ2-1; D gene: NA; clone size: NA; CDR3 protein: CASIKQRTTYNEQFF; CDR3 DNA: TGTGCCAGCATAAAACAGCGTACCACCTACAATGAGCAGTTCTTC
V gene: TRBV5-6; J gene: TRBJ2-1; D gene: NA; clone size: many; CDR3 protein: CAWGPSYNEQFF; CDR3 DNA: TGTGCGTGGGGACCGTCCTACAATGAGCAGTTCTTC
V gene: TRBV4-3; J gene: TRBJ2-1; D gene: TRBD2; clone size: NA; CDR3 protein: CASSHELAGDFGEQFF; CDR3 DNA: TGCGCCAGCAGCCACGAATTAGCGGGAGATTTCGGTGAGCAGTTCTTC
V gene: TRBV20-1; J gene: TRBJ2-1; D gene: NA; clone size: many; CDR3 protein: CSATVSGLVNEQFF; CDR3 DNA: TGCAGTGCTACCGTGTCAGGATTGGTCAATGAGCAGTTCTTC
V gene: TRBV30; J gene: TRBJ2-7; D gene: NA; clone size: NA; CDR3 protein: CAWREGGGPYEQYF; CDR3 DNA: TGTGCCTGGAGGGAGGGTGGCGGACCCTACGAGCAGTACTTC
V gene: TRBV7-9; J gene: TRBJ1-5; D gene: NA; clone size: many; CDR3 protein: CASSLGLPGEPQHF; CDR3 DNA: TGTGCCAGCAGTTTGGGGCTCCCGGGGGAGCCCCAGCATTTT
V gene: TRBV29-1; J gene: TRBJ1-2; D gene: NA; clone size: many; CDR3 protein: CSVGDLNYGYTF; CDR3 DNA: TGCAGCGTTGGGGACCTCAACTATGGCTACACCTTC
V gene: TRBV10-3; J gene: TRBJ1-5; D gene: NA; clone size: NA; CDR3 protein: CAISADGINQPQHF; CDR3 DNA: TGTGCCATCAGTGCCGACGGCATCAATCAGCCCCAGCATTTT
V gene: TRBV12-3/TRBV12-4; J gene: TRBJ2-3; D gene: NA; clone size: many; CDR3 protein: CASSSFGTQFGTQYF; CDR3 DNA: TGTGCCAGCAGCTCATTCGGGACACAGTTTGGTACGCAGTATTTT
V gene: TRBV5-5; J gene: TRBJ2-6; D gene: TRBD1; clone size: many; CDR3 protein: CASSPGTVTGANVLTF; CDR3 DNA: TGTGCCAGCAGCCCCGGGACAGTCACTGGGGCCAACGTCCTGACTTTC
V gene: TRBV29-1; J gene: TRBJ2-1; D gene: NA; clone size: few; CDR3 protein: CSGGWGPYNEQFF; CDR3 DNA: TGCAGCGGCGGGTGGGGCCCCTACAATGAGCAGTTCTTC
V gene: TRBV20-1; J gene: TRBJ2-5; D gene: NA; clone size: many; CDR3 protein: CSAPAGAGETQYF; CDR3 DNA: TGCAGTGCTCCTGCCGGAGCGGGTGAGACCCAGTACTTC
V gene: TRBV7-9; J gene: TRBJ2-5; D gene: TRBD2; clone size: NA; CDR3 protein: CASSDLLADQETQYF; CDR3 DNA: TGTGCCAGCAGCGACTTACTAGCGGACCAAGAGACCCAGTACTTC
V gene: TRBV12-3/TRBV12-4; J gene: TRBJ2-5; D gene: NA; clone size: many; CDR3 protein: CASSFGSRLKETQYF; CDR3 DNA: TGTGCCAGCAGTTTCGGTTCCCGCCTAAAAGAGACCCAGTACTTC
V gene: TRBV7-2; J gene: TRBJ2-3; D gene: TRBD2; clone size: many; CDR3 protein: CASSISGNEGTQYF; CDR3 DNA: TGTGCCAGCAGCATTAGCGGGAACGAGGGTACGCAGTATTTT
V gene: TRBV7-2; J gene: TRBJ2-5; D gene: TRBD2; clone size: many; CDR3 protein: CASSFGSAGGTQYF; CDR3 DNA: TGTGCCAGCAGCTTCGGGAGCGCGGGAGGGACCCAGTACTTC
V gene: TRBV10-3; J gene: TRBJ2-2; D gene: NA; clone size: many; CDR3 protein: CAISEEPNTGELFF; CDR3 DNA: TGTGCCATCAGTGAGGAACCGAACACCGGGGAGCTGTTTTTT
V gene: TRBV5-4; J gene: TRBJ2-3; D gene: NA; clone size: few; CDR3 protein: CASRRDRPADTQYF; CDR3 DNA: TGTGCCAGCAGACGGGACCGCCCGGCAGATACGCAGTATTTT
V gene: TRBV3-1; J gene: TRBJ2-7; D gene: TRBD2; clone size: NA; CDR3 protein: CASSRGGRGEQYF; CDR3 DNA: TGTGCCAGCAGCCGCGGGGGTAGAGGCGAGCAGTACTTC
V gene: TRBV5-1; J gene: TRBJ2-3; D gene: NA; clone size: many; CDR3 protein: CASSSLSTDTQYF; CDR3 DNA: TGCGCCAGCAGCTCTCTTAGCACAGATACGCAGTATTTT
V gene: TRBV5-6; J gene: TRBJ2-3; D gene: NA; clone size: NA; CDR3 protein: CASSLVFDLVGESTDTQYF; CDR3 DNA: TGTGCCAGCAGCTTGGTGTTCGATTTAGTGGGAGAGAGCACAGATACGCAGTATTTT
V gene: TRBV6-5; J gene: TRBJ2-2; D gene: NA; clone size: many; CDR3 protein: CASRPDTATGELFF; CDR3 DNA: TGTGCCAGCAGGCCCGACACAGCGACCGGGGAGCTGTTTTTT